These 27 T cell receptor beta chains were all obtained from the same sample, sequenced in a study of blood T cell repertoires in COVID-19. Assay: immunoSEQ multiplex PCR; the TCRdb copy retains only in-frame clones and omits some. The table shows 190,000 or so clones, with 70% to 90% occurring only once. The sample taken for sequencing was PBMCs or T cells enriched from blood (not recorded which). Every receptor here comes from a man aged 35 to 55 who had recovered from COVID-19.

This clone was counted between two and nine times. The J gene is TRBJ1-5, the V gene TRBV7-9; no definite D call. From germline, CDR1 is SEHNR and CDR2 FQNEAQ (reference sequence). V shed 5 bases and J shed 2 bases, with 16 bases lying between them. The CDR3 is 16 amino acids. The CDR3 here is CASSQAGGAGNQPQHF. The CDR3 DNA is TGTGCCAGCAGCCAGGCGGGTGGTGCGGGCAATCAGCCCCAGCATTTT.

The chain is built from TRBV3-1 (or the pseudogene TRBV3-2) and TRBJ1-1, with 7 bases fitting TRBD1. Germline loops: CDR1 LGHDT, CDR2 YNNKEL (reference sequence). J gave up 4 bases and V 4 bases, and 6 bases lay outside the gene matches. There are 14 residues in the CDR3. The CDR3 loop is CASSPKAGGTEAFF. CDR3 nucleotide sequence: TGTGCCAGCAGCCCCAAGGCAGGGGGCACTGAAGCTTTCTTT.

The chain combines TRBV7-8 with TRBJ1-2; 8 bases match TRBD1. Germline V gene data show CDR1 as SGHVS and CDR2 as FQNEAQ. Unmatched junction bases numbered 5, after V lost 2 bases and J lost 0 bases. The CDR3 runs to 16 residues. The CDR3 is CASSLSLDRANYGYTF. Here the CDR3 DNA reads TGTGCCAGCAGCTTAAGTCTGGACAGGGCTAACTATGGCTACACCTTC. Using reference TRBV7-8 and TRBJ1-2 for the parts outside the CDR3, the full variable domain is GAGVSQSPRYKVAKRGQDVALRCDPISGHVSLFWYQQALGQGPEFLTYFQNEAQLDKSGLPSDRFFAERPEGSVSTLKIQRTQQEDSAVYLCASSLSLDRANYGYTFGSGTRLTVV.

The chain uses TRBV3-1 (or the pseudogene TRBV3-2) and TRBJ2-1; 8 bases match TRBD2. Germline CDR1 is LGHDT and CDR2 is YNNKEL (reference sequence). This CDR3 spans 17 amino acids. The ends lost 1 base at V and 0 bases at J; junction bases unmatched: 5. CDR3 residues: CASSQVAGRASYNEQFF. In DNA form, the CDR3 reads TGTGCCAGCAGCCAAGTAGCCGGGAGGGCCTCCTACAATGAGCAGTTCTTC.

The chain uses TRBV3-1 (or the pseudogene TRBV3-2) and TRBJ1-1, with TRBD1 matching 7 bases. Germline lookup yields CDR1 LGHDT and CDR2 YNNKEL (reference sequence). V lost 3 bases, J lost 11 bases, and 6 bases stayed unmatched. CDR3 size: 12 residues. The CDR3 DNA reads TGTGCCAGCAGCCATGGACAGGCTGGGGCTTTCTTT. Translating gives CASSHGQAGAFF.

The chain joins TRBV6-4 to TRBJ2-5; 11 nucleotides line up with TRBD2. Unmatched junction bases numbered 8, after V lost 6 bases and J lost 5 bases. This CDR3 has 15 residues. Looked up from germline, CDR1 is MRHNA and CDR2 is SNTAGT. The CDR3 spells CASSPLAGGVETQYF. The CDR3 region has the DNA TGTGCCAGCAGCCCCCTAGCGGGGGGTGTGGAGACCCAGTACTTC.

The chain couples TRBV5-5 to TRBJ1-2; D ambiguous. Germline loops: CDR1 SGHKS, CDR2 YYEKEE (reference sequence). The CDR3 contains 16 residues. Trimming stripped 0 bases from V and 0 bases from J, with 12 bases between. The CDR3 coding sequence is TGTGCCAGCAGCTTGGTGGTGGCCGGAGCTAACTATGGCTACACCTTC. Protein product: CASSLVVAGANYGYTF.

The chain employs TRBV2 and TRBJ1-2; 7 nucleotides match TRBD1. Trimming at V came to 6 bases and at J to 0 bases, leaving 4 bases not matched to a gene. Germline CDR1 reads SNHLY; CDR2 reads FYNNEI. The CDR3 loop spans 14 amino acids. The CDR3 DNA reads as TGTGCCAGCAGCAGACAGGGCGCTAACTATGGCTACACCTTC. Its protein product is CASSRQGANYGYTF.

This clone was seen a few times. The chain couples TRBV10-2 to TRBJ1-1; tentatively, D is TRBD1 (5 bases). V lost 4 bases to trimming and J lost 5 bases, with 8 bases between them. Germline lookup yields CDR1 WSHSY and CDR2 SAAADI. The CDR3 has 12 residues. The CDR3 is CASSGGRTEAFF. In DNA, the CDR3 is TGCGCCAGCAGTGGGGGGAGGACTGAAGCTTTCTTT.

The chain combines TRBV6-1 with TRBJ2-4; D gene uncertain. Germline assignment: CDR1 MNHNS and CDR2 SASEGT. V shed 1 base and J shed 9 bases, with 10 bases lying between them. This CDR3 is built from 13 residues. The chain's CDR3 is CASSEGTFFIQYF. The CDR3 region has the DNA TGTGCCAGCAGTGAAGGTACTTTTTTCATTCAGTACTTC.

This clone has just a few counts. The CDR3 here is CSVEEVDRQGYTF. CDR3 sequence (DNA): TGCAGCGTTGAAGAAGTTGACAGACAGGGCTACACCTTC. The chain employs TRBV29-1 and TRBJ1-2; a possible D gene is TRBD1 (5 bases). The CDR3 consists of 13 residues. V was trimmed by 0 bases and J by 8 bases, leaving 13 bases between them. Germline loops: CDR1 SQVTM, CDR2 ANQGSEA.

This clone was observed at least ten times. The gene calls are TRBV12-3 or TRBV12-4 and TRBJ1-1; D call uncertain. This CDR3 comprises 12 residues. Trimming cost V 11 bases and J 1 base, with 11 bases left between them. CDR3 coding DNA: TGTGCCCTAGCGTTAGGGAACACTGAAGCTTTCTTT. Translation gives CALALGNTEAFF.

This clone was recorded many times. This chain links TRBV6-4 with TRBJ2-2, with D perhaps matching TRBD1 (6 bases). Germline CDR1 MRHNA, CDR2 SNTAGT. The V and J ends lost 2 bases and 3 bases respectively, with 10 bases between them. The CDR3 runs 15 residues. CDR3 DNA: TGTGCCAGCAGTGACAAGCAGGGGTACACCGGGGAGCTGTTTTTT. It is translated as CASSDKQGYTGELFF.

The J gene is TRBJ1-5, the V gene TRBV27, with 7 bases fitting TRBD1. V was clipped by 0 bases and J by 5 bases; unmatched bases: 4. The CDR3 totals 15 residues. Germline values: CDR1 MNHEY, CDR2 SMNVEV (reference sequence). DNA of the CDR3: TGTGCCAGCAGTTTATCGCACAGGGGTGATCAGCCCCAGCATTTT. Its translation: CASSLSHRGDQPQHF.

This clone occurred once. This chain uses TRBV5-1 with TRBJ1-1, with D perhaps matching TRBD1 (5 bases). The CDR3 totals 14 residues. Germline V lookup: CDR1 SGHRS, CDR2 YFSETQ. The ends were cut back, 7 bases at V and 6 bases at J, with 19 bases in the middle. This CDR3 is CASSTLGGGAEAFF. The CDR3 DNA sequence: TGCGCCAGCTCCACCCTTGGGGGAGGGGCTGAAGCTTTCTTT.

The chain couples TRBV2 to TRBJ1-2; D is unresolved. Trimming left V 5 bases short and J 6 bases short, with 13 bases between. In germline, CDR1 is SNHLY, CDR2 FYNNEI. The CDR3 runs 13 residues. The DNA for the CDR3 is TGTGCCAGCAGTAATAACGGGGTGGATGGCTACACCTTC. Amino acids: CASSNNGVDGYTF.

This rearrangement joins TRBV9 to TRBJ2-1; perhaps TRBD2 as D (6 bases). This CDR3 is built from 15 residues. CDR1 is SGDLS, CDR2 YYNGEE, per germline. The V end was cut by 4 bases, the J end by 2 bases, with 13 bases between. CDR3 sequence reads: CASSYGTPPYNEQFF. For the CDR3, the DNA is TGTGCCAGCAGCTACGGGACTCCGCCCTACAATGAGCAGTTCTTC. The full variable domain, with the rest looked up from reference TRBV9 and TRBJ2-1, is DSGVTQTPKHLITATGQRVTLRCSPRSGDLSVYWYQQSLDQGLQFLIQYYNGEERAKGNILERFSAQQFPDLHSELNLSSLELGDSALYFCASSYGTPPYNEQFFGPGTRLTVL.

The chain couples TRBV19 to TRBJ1-4; 7 bases fit TRBD1. The CDR3 has 16 amino acids. The trim removed 5 bases at V and 2 bases at J, leaving 8 bases unmatched. CDR1 is LNHDA and CDR2 is SQIVND in the germline V gene (reference sequence). CDR3 DNA: TGTGCCAGTAGTCGCACCTCGACAGGGACTAATGAAAAACTGTTTTTT. Translated: CASSRTSTGTNEKLFF.

There are a few counts of this clone. The chain carries TRBV24-1 and TRBJ1-2; 9 bases are shared with TRBD1. The CDR3 extends over 12 amino acids. Germline V gives CDR1 KGHDR, CDR2 SFDVKD. V shed 4 bases and J 10 bases; nucleotides not matched to a gene: 3. The CDR3 region is CATSDRTGAYTF. CDR3 bases: TGTGCCACCAGTGACCGGACAGGGGCCTACACCTTC.

V usage is TRBV7-2 and J usage is TRBJ1-1; D is uncertain. This CDR3 has 13 residues. V was clipped by 4 bases and J by 1 base, with 7 bases between them. The germline V gene has CDR1 SGHTA and CDR2 FQGNSA. CDR3 amino acids: CASSSMRNTEAFF. The CDR3 nucleotides are TGTGCCAGCAGCTCAATGCGGAACACTGAAGCTTTCTTT.

The rearrangement links TRBV27 to TRBJ2-7; 12 bases agree with TRBD2. V shed 6 bases and J 7 bases; nucleotides not matched to a gene: 10. This CDR3 comprises 15 residues. The V gene's germline CDR1 is MNHEY and CDR2 SMNVEV (reference sequence). CDR3 sequence reads: CASRASGRATREQYF. The CDR3 bases are TGTGCCAGCAGAGCTAGCGGGAGGGCAACGAGGGAGCAGTACTTC.

The V gene is TRBV5-1, the J gene TRBJ2-5; TRBD1 agrees at 7 bases. With V trimmed by 3 bases and J by 0 bases, 2 bases remained unmatched. Looked up from germline, CDR1 is SGHRS and CDR2 is YFSETQ. This CDR3 comprises 14 residues. The CDR3 nucleotides are TGCGCCAGCAGCTCAACAGGGGACCAAGAGACCCAGTACTTC. Encoded protein: CASSSTGDQETQYF.

In this sample, this clone turned up once. The chain links TRBV7-9 to TRBJ2-3; D not resolved. This CDR3 is built from 15 residues. Trimming stripped 3 bases from V and 0 bases from J, with 10 bases between. Germline CDR1 SEHNR, CDR2 FQNEAQ (reference sequence). DNA for the CDR3: TGTGCCAGCAGCTTGATGGGCCTAAGCACAGATACGCAGTATTTT. This translates into CASSLMGLSTDTQYF.

This clone was recorded once. The chain joins TRBV30 to TRBJ1-3; possibly TRBD1 for D (6 bases). Germline loops: CDR1 GTSNPN, CDR2 SVGIG (reference sequence). There are 14 residues in the CDR3. Deletions cut 7 bases from V and 0 bases from J, with 13 bases between. The CDR3 protein is CALANRDSGNTIYF. In DNA, the CDR3 is TGTGCCTTGGCAAACAGGGACTCTGGAAACACCATATATTTT. Together with reference TRBV30 and TRBJ1-3, the CDR3 gives the full variable domain: SQTIHQWPATLVQPVGSPLSLECTVEGTSNPNLYWYRQAAGRGLQLLFYSVGIGQISSEVPQNLSASRPQDRQFILSSKKLLLSDSGFYLCALANRDSGNTIYFGEGSWLTVV.

This chain uses TRBV7-9 with TRBJ1-2; D is unclear. The germline V and J ends were trimmed by 0 bases and 8 bases, with 10 bases remaining between them. The germline V gene encodes CDR1 SEHNR and CDR2 FQNEAQ (reference sequence). The CDR3 runs 13 residues. The CDR3 sequence is CASSLATGRGYTF. The CDR3, as DNA: TGTGCCAGCAGCTTAGCGACGGGTAGGGGCTACACCTTC.

V gene TRBV6-2 or TRBV6-3 combines with J gene TRBJ2-1; 8 bases align to TRBD2. V gave up 0 bases and J gave up 1 base; unmatched junction bases: 5. CDR1 and CDR2 (germline): MNHEY, SVGEGT. There are 17 residues in the CDR3. CDR3 in DNA: TGTGCCAGCAGTTACTCTCTAGCGGGTAGATCCTACAATGAGCAGTTCTTC. This translates into CASSYSLAGRSYNEQFF.

This clone was detected once. This chain joins TRBV7-9 and TRBJ2-6; D possibly corresponds to TRBD1 (6 bases). In germline, CDR1 is SEHNR, CDR2 FQNEAQ (reference sequence). The CDR3 runs 17 residues. Trimming shortened V by 7 bases and J by 1 base, and 17 bases separated the two germline ends. In nucleotides, the CDR3 is TGTGCCAGCACCCCCCAGGGGATGTATTCTGGGGCCAACGTCCTGACTTTC. Translation gives CASTPQGMYSGANVLTF.